The entry that follows covers one TCR beta chain sequence. The antigen this receptor binds is unknown. No base quality information exists; no much larger clone differs at one position. The germline V gene (reference sequence) supplies CDR1 SEHNR and CDR2 FQNEAQ. CDR3 length: 14 amino acids, cysteine to phenylalanine. The retained sequence is limited to the CDR3, 42 bases, with the frame set at the first base. Trimming costs V 3 bases and J 7 bases, and their ends lie 12 bases apart. TCRbeta CDR3 regions were amplified from genomic DNA using the immunoSEQ Assay, a bias-controlled multiplex PCR. On the authors' methods: Nucleated cell counts per sample were estimated from amplification of reference gene primers within the assay. To quantify the absolute abundance of each unique TCRbeta CDR3 rearrangement, sequence reads were collapsed and filtered. Productive Simpson clonality was computed per sample as the square root of Simpson's diversity index over productive rearrangements. TCRdb took over this immuneACCESS table, retaining in-frame rearrangements with V and J assigned. Such tables are incomplete; in checked studies, under half of the missing clones stem from an unresolved V gene, and the remainder is unexplained. That table is the source of V, J and clone size, and D and trimming were worked out from the DNA. The sample includes 360,000 or so clones, with approximately 89% observed a single time. Roughly 3.9% of the sample rests with the top ten.

In Seattle, one collaborating source enrolled patients while the infection was active and tracked those patients longitudinally over the course of disease. The collaborating institutions used their own protocols to collect whole blood in K2EDTA tubes. For TCRbeta analysis, collaborator samples were shipped as frozen whole blood, as isolated PBMCs, or as DNA extracted from either sample type. This sample is drawn from a study of blood T cell repertoires in COVID-19 (dated by TCRdb to about 2020). About the investigation overall: Samples covering the acute and convalescent phases of COVID-19 were provided by collaborators in the United States, Italy and Spain. The material from the prospective study consisted of cDNA or gDNA derived from T cells, B-cell-depleted T cells, or PBMCs. The dataset comprised deeply sampled blood TCRbeta repertoires from subjects exposed to, actively infected with, or recovered from COVID-19. The repertoires were made available in a free public database intended to serve as a resource for research on the immune response to SARS-CoV-2. Samples were obtained from the ongoing ImmuneRACE study (first 160 participants) and from over 1,000 subjects provided by 6 global collaborators. Sample metadata almost always included a de-identified subject ID, COVID-19 status, age in years and sex. Where available, HLA class I and class II types were obtained from metadata supplied by the sample provider rather than from assay-based typing.

On the study overall, not on this receptor specifically: The quantity of clinical and demographic metadata differed by source and by participant and was supplied without curation.

Sample: peripheral blood. The receptor was derived from a woman between 55 and 75 years old with COVID-19, enrolled during active disease. The rearrangement joined TRBV7-9 to TRBJ1-4; tentative D gene TRBD1, with 6 bases matching. The CDR3 sequence is CASSLAGAVEKLFF. The sequenced DNA is TGTGCCAGCAGCTTGGCAGGGGCGGTTGAAAAACTGTTTTTT.